These 32 T cell receptor beta chains were sequenced from one sample in a study of T cell repertoires in cytomegalovirus infection. TCRdb used MiXCR to reprocess the reads, holding one entry per CDR3 protein. The sample records approximately 500,000 distinct CDR3 sequences, about 11% being singletons. Material for sequencing was PBMCs. Receptors originate from a human donor in good health (CMV status not recorded). Some clones in this sample may be carry-over from other donors' samples.

The chain recombines TRBV15 with TRBJ2-1, with D uncertain. Trimming removed 9 bases from V and 0 bases from J, with 9 bases in between. The germline CDR1 and CDR2 sequences are LNHNV and YYDKDF (reference sequence). CDR3 length equals 13 residues. CDR3 in amino acids: CATRRPSYNEQFF. CDR3 DNA sequence: TGTGCCACACGCCGCCCCTCCTACAATGAGCAGTTCTTC.

At least ten counts were recorded for this clonotype. This chain connects TRBV7-2 to TRBJ1-2, with 7 bases aligning to TRBD1. The CDR3 consists of 13 residues. CDR1 SGHTA and CDR2 FQGNSA come from the germline V gene. The V segment lost 5 bases and the J segment 4 bases; nucleotides outside the gene matches: 4. The CDR3 protein is CASSQGQLYGYTF. As DNA, the CDR3 is TGTGCCAGCAGCCAGGGACAGCTCTATGGCTACACCTTC.

This clonotype was seen at least ten times. The V gene is TRBV7-3, the J gene TRBJ2-2; weak D call: TRBD2 (6 bases). The CDR3 is made up of 15 amino acids. Germline lookup yields CDR1 SGHTA and CDR2 FQGTGA. The ends were cut back, 5 bases at V and 4 bases at J, with 14 bases in the middle. The CDR3 DNA follows: TGTGCCAGCAGCGCGGGATCACCCGGCACCGGGGAGCTGTTTTTT. Translation gives CASSAGSPGTGELFF.

This clonotype was counted ten times or more. The chain combines TRBV10-3 with TRBJ2-7; TRBD1 matches at 7 bases. Germline V gene sequence: CDR1 ENHRY, CDR2 SYGVKD. CDR3 length equals 17 residues. Trimming cost V 2 bases and J 0 bases; bases outside gene matches: 10. The CDR3: CAISEDSKGQFSYEQYF. The DNA of the CDR3 is TGTGCCATCAGTGAGGACTCTAAGGGACAGTTCTCCTACGAGCAGTACTTC.

The table lists this clonotype with many counts. This chain uses TRBV9 with TRBJ2-3, with TRBD2 as a possible D gene (6 bases). CDR3 length: 15 residues. The V gene lost 0 bases and the J gene lost 2 bases, with 10 bases spanning the gap. CDR1 is SGDLS and CDR2 is YYNGEE in the germline V gene. CDR3 in DNA: TGTGCCAGCAGCGTAGCGTGGGGGGACACAGATACGCAGTATTTT. Translation gives CASSVAWGDTDTQYF. Full variable domain (remainder filled in from reference TRBV9 and TRBJ2-3): DSGVTQTPKHLITATGQRVTLRCSPRSGDLSVYWYQQSLDQGLQFLIQYYNGEERAKGNILERFSAQQFPDLHSELNLSSLELGDSALYFCASSVAWGDTDTQYFGPGTRLTVL.

Regarding this clonotype: With a much larger clone just one base away, this may be a read error. The DNA for the CDR3 is TGTACCACCAGCAGAGAACCCCCGGGTCCCGAAAGCACCGGGGAGCTGTTTTTT. This gives the protein CTTSREPPGPESTGELFF. The chain joins TRBV15 to TRBJ2-2, with no clear D. Germline V gene data show CDR1 as LNHNV and CDR2 as YYDKDF (reference sequence). The CDR3 totals 18 residues. Drawing the rest from reference TRBV15 and TRBJ2-2, the complete variable domain is DAMVIQNPRYQVTQFGKPVTLSCSQTLNHNVMYWYQQKSSQAPKLLFHYYDKDFNNEADTPDNFQSRRPNTSFCFLDIRSPGLGDTAMYLCTTSREPPGPESTGELFFGEGSRLTVL.

In this sample, this clonotype turned up many times. The rearrangement links TRBV20-1 to TRBJ2-3; 8 bases line up with TRBD1. CDR3 length: 14 amino acids. V dropped 5 bases and J dropped 4; count of bases not matched to a gene: 8. Germline CDR1 DFQATT, CDR2 SNEGSKA (reference sequence). This CDR3 reads CSASRGLGADTQYF. CDR3 bases: TGCAGTGCTTCCAGGGGGCTAGGTGCAGATACGCAGTATTTT.

This clonotype was seen a few times. This chain links TRBV5-1 with TRBJ1-1; D is undetermined. The CDR3 is 13 residues long. Germline V gene lookup returns CDR1 SGHRS and CDR2 YFSETQ. V was shortened by 3 bases and J by 8 bases, with 14 bases between the two germline ends. The CDR3 spells CASSSRTDFEAFF. For the CDR3, the DNA is TGCGCCAGCAGCTCAAGGACGGACTTCGAAGCTTTCTTT. Variable domain in full (rest from reference TRBV5-1 and TRBJ1-1): KAGVTQTPRYLIKTRGQQVTLSCSPISGHRSVSWYQQTPGQGLQFLFEYFSETQRNKGNFPGRFSGRQFSNSRSEMNVSTLELGDSALYLCASSSRTDFEAFFGQGTRLTVV.

The table lists this clonotype with many counts. The chain links TRBV28 to TRBJ2-1; maybe TRBD2 (7 bases). This CDR3 contains 16 residues. Germline V gene data show CDR1 as MDHEN and CDR2 as SYDVKM. V was trimmed by 8 bases and J by 6 bases, leaving 23 bases between them. The CDR3 loop is CASPPGGQVPLNEQFF. CDR3 in DNA: TGTGCCAGCCCCCCCGGGGGGCAGGTACCCCTCAATGAGCAGTTCTTC.

The chain employs TRBV6-5 and TRBJ1-2; weak D call: TRBD1 (6 bases). The V gene's germline CDR1 is MNHEY and CDR2 SVGAGI. The CDR3 is 19 residues long. V dropped 5 bases and J dropped 5 bases, with 30 bases sitting between them. The CDR3 DNA follows: TGTGCCAGCAGTCAACCGGGGGAGGGGGGCTTCCCAAAAGAATATGGCTACACCTTC. It yields the protein CASSQPGEGGFPKEYGYTF.

The CDR3 loop reads CASSRSGRASYEQYF. In DNA, the CDR3 is TGTGCCAGCAGCCGAAGCGGGAGGGCCTCCTACGAGCAGTACTTC. The rearrangement joins TRBV7-9 to TRBJ2-7; 10 positions match TRBD2. J was trimmed by 0 bases and V by 5 bases; bases with no gene match: 4. The CDR3 length is 15 residues. CDR1 and CDR2 (germline): SEHNR, FQNEAQ (reference sequence).

The V and J genes are TRBV12-3 or TRBV12-4 and TRBJ1-5; D call uncertain. This CDR3 is 13 amino acids long. V was shortened by 6 bases and J by 5 bases, with 11 bases between the two germline ends. CDR3 DNA: TGTGCCAGCAGCGAAATTGAGGATCAGCCCCAGCATTTT. It specifies CASSEIEDQPQHF.

This clonotype was seen a few times. The rearrangement links TRBV6-2 or TRBV6-3 to TRBJ2-7; TRBD2 agrees at 12 bases. The CDR3 loop spans 14 amino acids. Germline V gene lookup returns CDR1 MNHEY and CDR2 SVGEGT. J lost 2 bases, V lost 6 bases, and 2 bases had no gene match. The CDR3, as DNA: TGTGCCAGCAGATGGACTAGCGGGGCCTACGAGCAGTACTTC. Residues: CASRWTSGAYEQYF.

This chain links TRBV20-1 with TRBJ1-2, with unresolved D. Germline CDR1 DFQATT, CDR2 SNEGSKA (reference sequence). With 7 bases removed from V and 1 base from J, the gap between germline ends came to 13 bases. The CDR3 is made up of 13 amino acids. The CDR3 spells CSVEQDNNYGYTF. CDR3 coding DNA: TGCAGTGTAGAGCAGGATAATAACTATGGCTACACCTTC.

The chain uses TRBV20-1 and TRBJ1-4; TRBD1 matches 10 bases. The CDR3 extends over 14 amino acids. Germline CDR1 and CDR2: DFQATT and SNEGSKA (reference sequence). The chain's CDR3 is CSPRAGQGKEKLFF. DNA of the CDR3: TGCAGCCCCCGGGCGGGACAGGGGAAGGAAAAACTGTTTTTT.

The sample holds many counts of this clonotype. The chain has TRBV7-6 and TRBJ2-2; 7 bases map to TRBD1. Germline assignment: CDR1 SGHVS and CDR2 FNYEAQ. There are 16 residues in the CDR3. After removal of 6 bases from V and 6 bases from J, the junction contained 13 bases not matched to a gene. Written as DNA, the CDR3 is TGTGCCAGCAGATATATCCAGGGGGAAAGGGCCGGGGAGCTGTTTTTT. Translation: CASRYIQGERAGELFF.

This clonotype showed up many times. The chain couples TRBV27 to TRBJ1-2; TRBD1 is a possible D gene (5 bases). The V end lost 6 bases, the J end lost 1 base, and 15 bases lay between the germline ends. Germline lookup yields CDR1 MNHEY and CDR2 SMNVEV (reference sequence). The CDR3 is made up of 15 amino acids. CDR3 nucleotide sequence: TGTGCCAGCAGCTTGGGGGACGGCCGTAACTATGGCTACACCTTC. It translates to CASSLGDGRNYGYTF.

A note on this clonotype: The junction differs from germline at one of its ends, possibly a read error. This chain joins TRBV7-7 and TRBJ2-5; D is uncertain. From germline, CDR1 is SSHAT and CDR2 FNYEAQ (reference sequence). This CDR3 contains 15 residues. The chain's CDR3 is CASSAAIGPAETQYF. The CDR3 DNA is TGTGCTAGCAGCGCGGCGATAGGGCCCGCAGAGACCCAGTACTTC.

This clonotype was seen at least ten times. The chain combines TRBV5-1 with TRBJ2-1, with D maybe TRBD2 (5 bases). The CDR3 extends over 13 amino acids. The germline V gene has CDR1 SGHRS and CDR2 YFSETQ. With 4 bases removed from V and 9 bases from J, the gap between germline ends came to 14 bases. The chain's CDR3 is CASSQVDSPEQFF. In DNA, the CDR3 is TGCGCCAGCAGCCAAGTGGACTCTCCTGAGCAGTTCTTC.

The table lists this clonotype with a few counts. The junction and the germline gene differ at one end; a read error may be behind it. The gene calls are TRBV9 and TRBJ1-3, with TRBD1 matching 9 bases. CDR1 and CDR2 from the germline V gene are SGDLS and YYNGEE. CDR3 length equals 14 residues. DNA of the CDR3: TGTGCCAGCAGTGTAGGACAGGGGAGAAACACCATATATTTT. It yields the protein CASSVGQGRNTIYF.

This clonotype has ten or more counts. V and J are TRBV20-1 and TRBJ1-4; 11 bases fit TRBD1. Germline lookup yields CDR1 DFQATT and CDR2 SNEGSKA (reference sequence). The CDR3 has 15 amino acids. V was pared by 1 base and J by 7 bases, with 5 bases of the junction left unmatched. In nucleotides, the CDR3 is TGCAGTGCTAGAGTATGGGACAGGGGGGGTGAAAAACTGTTTTTT. Translated: CSARVWDRGGEKLFF.

This clonotype was seen at least ten times. The chain uses TRBV7-9 and TRBJ1-4, with 10 bases lining up with TRBD1. With V trimmed by 5 bases and J by 8 bases, 14 bases remained unmatched. Germline lookup yields CDR1 SEHNR and CDR2 FQNEAQ (reference sequence). This CDR3 has 17 residues. For the CDR3, the DNA is TGTGCCAGCAGCCGAAGGGACAGGGGATTAGAAGAGGAAAAACTGTTTTTT. Translation: CASSRRDRGLEEEKLFF.

This clonotype was detected ten times or more. V usage is TRBV6-1 and J usage is TRBJ2-2, with D possibly matching TRBD2 (6 bases). The ends were cut back, 7 bases at V and 3 bases at J, with 12 bases in the middle. CDR1 and CDR2 from the germline V gene are MNHNS and SASEGT. CDR3 length: 14 residues. The CDR3 is CASITGVHTGELFF. The CDR3 DNA sequence: TGTGCCAGCATCACGGGGGTCCACACCGGGGAGCTGTTTTTT.

This sequence joins TRBV30 and TRBJ1-6; D call uncertain. Trimming removed 5 bases from V and 8 bases from J, with 16 bases in between. The CDR3 contains 14 residues. Germline CDR1 reads GTSNPN; CDR2 reads SVGIG (reference sequence). This CDR3 reads CAWASRGVDSPLHF. In DNA form, the CDR3 reads TGTGCCTGGGCGAGTCGCGGGGTGGATTCACCCCTCCACTTT.

The V and J genes are TRBV20-1 and TRBJ2-2, with D hard to call. V was pared by 5 bases and J by 2 bases, with 12 bases between. This CDR3 is 14 amino acids long. Germline CDR1 is DFQATT and CDR2 is SNEGSKA (reference sequence). The DNA of the CDR3 is TGCAGTGCTCCTAGTGAAGTTAACACCGGGGAGCTGTTTTTT. Protein product: CSAPSEVNTGELFF.

About this clonotype itself: A much more abundant neighbour one base away suggests this may be a read error. J is TRBJ2-7 and V is TRBV2; the match to TRBD2 covers 7 bases. The CDR3 contains 15 residues. The germline V gene has CDR1 SNHLY and CDR2 FYNNEI. The DNA of the CDR3 is TGTGCCAGCATTCAAGGGCTCGCGGGAGTAGACGAGCTGTACTTC. It specifies CASIQGLAGVDELYF.

This clonotype was detected ten times or more. This chain links TRBV12-3 or TRBV12-4 with TRBJ1-1, with TRBD1 matching 11 bases. Trimming cost V 6 bases and J 0 bases; bases outside gene matches: 9. There are 17 residues in the CDR3. CDR3 sequence reads: CASRDRGPWRLNTEAFF. The CDR3 DNA reads as TGTGCCAGCAGGGACAGGGGGCCCTGGCGGTTGAACACTGAAGCTTTCTTT.

This sequence joins TRBV20-1 and TRBJ2-5, with D perhaps matching TRBD2 (6 bases). CDR3 size: 13 residues. The V and J ends lost 4 bases and 2 bases respectively, with 11 bases between them. Germline loops: CDR1 DFQATT, CDR2 SNEGSKA (reference sequence). The DNA for the CDR3 is TGCAGTGCTACTGGGGGGAATCAAGAGACCCAGTACTTC. Its translation is CSATGGNQETQYF.

As for this clonotype: One junction end disagrees with the germline gene, perhaps due to a read error. The chain employs TRBV6-5 and TRBJ1-6, with unresolved D. The CDR3 is 13 residues long. Germline assignment: CDR1 MNHEY and CDR2 SVGAGI. The CDR3 nucleotides read TGTGCCAGCAGCCCCCCGGGAAATTCACCCTTCCACTTT. Translated: CASSPPGNSPFHF.

This clonotype was seen at least ten times. The chain has TRBV7-2 and TRBJ2-7, with 8 bases that match TRBD1. CDR1 is SGHTA and CDR2 is FQGNSA in the germline V gene. This CDR3 is built from 14 residues. The ends lost 5 bases at V and 2 bases at J; junction bases unmatched: 5. CDR3 in amino acids: CASSVDRGPYEQYF. For the CDR3, the DNA is TGTGCCAGCAGCGTTGACAGGGGTCCCTACGAGCAGTACTTC.

This clonotype was found a few times. The gene calls are TRBV18 and TRBJ2-7; TRBD1 matches 8 bases. Trimming took 5 bases from V and 2 from J; bases not matched to a gene: 11. Germline lookup yields CDR1 KGHSH and CDR2 LQKENI. This CDR3 region has 16 residues. DNA for the CDR3: TGTGCCAGCTCAGGGACTGGACAGGGAATGACCTACGAGCAGTACTTC. Protein product: CASSGTGQGMTYEQYF.

A few counts support this clonotype. The chain uses TRBV9 and TRBJ1-3; D call uncertain. Trimming removed 2 bases at V and 1 base at J, with 4 bases between. The CDR3 totals 13 residues. Germline-derived CDR1 and CDR2 are SGDLS and YYNGEE. CDR3 sequence (DNA): TGTGCCAGCAGCGTGAATTCTGGAAACACCATATATTTT. Its protein is CASSVNSGNTIYF.